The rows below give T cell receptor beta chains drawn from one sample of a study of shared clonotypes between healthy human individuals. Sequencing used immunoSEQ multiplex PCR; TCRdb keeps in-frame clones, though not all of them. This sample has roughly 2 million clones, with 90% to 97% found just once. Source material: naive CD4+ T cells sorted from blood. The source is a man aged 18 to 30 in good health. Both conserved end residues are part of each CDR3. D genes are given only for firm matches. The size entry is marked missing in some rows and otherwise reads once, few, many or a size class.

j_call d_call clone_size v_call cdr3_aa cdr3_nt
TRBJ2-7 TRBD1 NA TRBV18 CASSPGQLSYEQYF TGTGCCAGCTCGCCGGGACAGCTCTCCTACGAGCAGTACTTC
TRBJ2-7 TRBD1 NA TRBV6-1 CASKTGGSFYEQYF TGTGCCAGCAAGACAGGGGGATCGTTCTACGAGCAGTACTTC
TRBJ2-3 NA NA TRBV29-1 CSVRPSGGDTQYF TGCAGCGTACGGCCGTCAGGTGGAGATACGCAGTATTTT
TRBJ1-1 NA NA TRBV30 CAWKEAGSVEAFF TGTGCCTGGAAGGAGGCAGGGTCGGTTGAAGCTTTCTTT
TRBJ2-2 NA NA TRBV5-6 CASSLRVLWTGELFF TGTGCCAGCAGCCTGAGGGTACTTTGGACCGGGGAGCTGTTTTTT
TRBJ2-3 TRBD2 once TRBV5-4 CASSLGLAGGALDTQYF TGTGCCAGCAGTTTGGGACTAGCGGGGGGGGCCCTCGATACGCAGTATTTT
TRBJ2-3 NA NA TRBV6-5 CASHRGDRTDTQYF TGTGCCAGCCACAGAGGTGACCGCACAGATACGCAGTATTTT
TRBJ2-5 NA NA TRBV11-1 CASSLTGRHQETQYF TGTGCCAGCAGCTTAACGGGACGGCATCAAGAGACCCAGTACTTC
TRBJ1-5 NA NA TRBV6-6 CASNPQGGYSNQPQHF TGTGCCAGCAACCCACAGGGAGGCTATAGCAATCAGCCCCAGCATTTT
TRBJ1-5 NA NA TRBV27 CASSPPPTKLGSQPQHF TGTGCCAGCAGCCCGCCCCCCACCAAACTCGGTAGTCAGCCCCAGCATTTT
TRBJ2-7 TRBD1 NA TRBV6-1 CASSELGTALSYEQYF TGTGCCAGCAGTGAATTAGGGACAGCCTTATCCTACGAGCAGTACTTC
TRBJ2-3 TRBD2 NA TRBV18 CASSLLRGSPGTDTQYF TGTGCCAGCTCATTATTGCGGGGGAGCCCCGGCACAGATACGCAGTATTTT
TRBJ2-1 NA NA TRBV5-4 CASSRGTEYNEQFF TGTGCCAGCAGCCGCGGGACAGAATACAATGAGCAGTTCTTC
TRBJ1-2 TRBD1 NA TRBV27 CASSPTPRGLGGYTF TGTGCCAGCAGTCCCACGCCCAGGGGGTTAGGGGGCTACACCTTC
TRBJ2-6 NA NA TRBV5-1 CASSYDSSGANVLTF TGCGCCAGCAGCTACGACAGTTCTGGGGCCAACGTCCTGACTTTC
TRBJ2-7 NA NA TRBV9 CASRGHEQYF TGTGCCAGCAGGGGGCACGAGCAGTACTTC
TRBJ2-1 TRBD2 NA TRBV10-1 CASSEAAGSYNEQFF TGCGCCAGCAGTGAGGCAGCGGGATCCTACAATGAGCAGTTCTTC
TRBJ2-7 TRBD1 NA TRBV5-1 CASSLPGQAHYEQYF TGCGCCAGCAGCCTTCCGGGACAGGCGCACTACGAGCAGTACTTC
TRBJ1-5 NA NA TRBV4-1 CASSQDITEIQPQHF TGCGCCAGCAGCCAAGATATTACGGAGATTCAGCCCCAGCATTTT
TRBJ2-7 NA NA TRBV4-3 CASSQDLGGSYEQYF TGCGCCAGCAGCCAAGATCTCGGGGGATCCTACGAGCAGTACTTC
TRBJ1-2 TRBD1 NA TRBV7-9 CASSSQQGYGYTF TGTGCCAGCAGCTCCCAACAGGGGTATGGCTACACCTTC
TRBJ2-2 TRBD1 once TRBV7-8 CASSFGGQGVTGELFF TGTGCCAGCAGCTTTGGGGGACAGGGTGTCACCGGGGAGCTGTTTTTT
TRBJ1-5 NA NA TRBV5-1 CASSLGAGGNQPQHF TGCGCCAGCAGCCTGGGAGCTGGGGGCAATCAGCCCCAGCATTTT
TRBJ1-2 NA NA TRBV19 CASSALGRDGANYGYTF TGTGCCAGTAGTGCCCTCGGGAGGGATGGGGCCAACTATGGCTACACCTTC
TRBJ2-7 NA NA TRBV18 CASSLQGPSSYEQYF TGTGCCAGCTCACTACAGGGCCCGAGCTCCTACGAGCAGTACTTC
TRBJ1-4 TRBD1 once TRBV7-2 CASRPGQGGEKLFF TGTGCCAGCAGACCAGGACAGGGGGGGGAGAAACTGTTTTTT
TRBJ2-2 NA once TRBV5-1 CASSPRTENTGELFF TGCGCCAGCAGCCCCCGGACGGAGAACACCGGGGAGCTGTTTTTT
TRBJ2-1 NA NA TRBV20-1 CSANYNEQFF TGCAGTGCTAACTACAATGAGCAGTTCTTC
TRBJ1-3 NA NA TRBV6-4 CASSGSARNTIYF TGTGCCAGCAGTGGCTCGGCCAGAAACACCATATATTTT
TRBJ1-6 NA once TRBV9 CASSTTLGGPSNSPLHF TGTGCCAGCAGCACCACCCTGGGGGGCCCGAGCAATTCACCCCTCCACTTT
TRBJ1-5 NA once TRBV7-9 CASSLALSVGSNQPQHF TGTGCCAGCAGCTTAGCGCTGTCAGTTGGTAGCAATCAGCCCCAGCATTTT
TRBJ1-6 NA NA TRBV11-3 CASSSGDSPLHF TGTGCCAGCAGCTCCGGTGATTCACCCCTCCACTTT
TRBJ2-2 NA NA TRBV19 CASRPLDSYTGELFF TGTGCCAGCAGACCCCTGGACAGTTACACCGGGGAGCTGTTTTTT
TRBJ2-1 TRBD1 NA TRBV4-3 CASSQGQFPPSYNEQFF TGCGCCAGCAGCCAGGGACAGTTTCCCCCTTCCTACAATGAGCAGTTCTTC
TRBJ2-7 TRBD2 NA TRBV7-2 CASSGGASGAAYEQYF TGTGCCAGCAGCGGAGGGGCTAGCGGGGCTGCCTACGAGCAGTACTTC
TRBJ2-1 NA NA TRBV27 CASSHWGRGTYNEQFF TGTGCCAGCAGCCATTGGGGCAGGGGAACCTACAATGAGCAGTTCTTC
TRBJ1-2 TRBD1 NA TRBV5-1 CASRSTGGWDGYTF TGCGCCAGCAGATCGACAGGGGGCTGGGATGGCTACACCTTC
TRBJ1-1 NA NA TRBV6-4 CASSEGGGGEAFF TGTGCCAGCAGTGAAGGTGGGGGCGGCGAAGCTTTCTTT
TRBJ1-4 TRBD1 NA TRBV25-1 CASSPILGTEDGEKLFF TGTGCCAGCAGTCCGATATTGGGGACAGAGGATGGGGAAAAACTGTTTTTT
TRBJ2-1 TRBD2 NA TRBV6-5 CASSYLAGNGYNEQFF TGTGCCAGCAGTTACTTAGCGGGGAATGGGTACAATGAGCAGTTCTTC
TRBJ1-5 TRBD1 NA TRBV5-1 CALCRQGVKNSNQPQHF TGCGCCCTATGTAGGCAGGGGGTAAAAAATAGCAATCAGCCCCAGCATTTT
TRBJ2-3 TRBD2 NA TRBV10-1 CASSPLAGGSDTQYF TGCGCCAGCAGCCCACTAGCGGGGGGTTCAGATACGCAGTATTTT
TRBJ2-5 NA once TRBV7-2 CASNAGHILQETQYF TGTGCCAGCAACGCAGGACATATCCTTCAAGAGACCCAGTACTTC
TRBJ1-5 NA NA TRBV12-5 CASGLSIGNQPQHF TGTGCTAGTGGTTTGAGCATTGGCAATCAGCCCCAGCATTTT
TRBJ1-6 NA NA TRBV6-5 CASSYSAGDNSPLHF TGTGCCAGCAGTTACTCGGCAGGGGATAATTCACCCCTCCACTTT
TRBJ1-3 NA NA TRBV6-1 CASIRAAISGNTIYF TGTGCCAGCATTCGGGCAGCTATCTCTGGAAACACCATATATTTT